This T cell receptor beta chain was documented in a study of control samples from healthy donors and cancer patients. The CDR3 contains 13 residues. Germline assignment: CDR1 SGDLS and CDR2 YYNGEE. The V and J ends lost 3 bases and 0 bases respectively, with 6 bases between them. Data came from immunoSEQ multiplex PCR; TCRdb stores just in-frame clones and leaves some out. The sample contains 200,000 or so clones, 90% to 95% of which appear only once. The specimen was blood. The source is a man over 45 in good health. The rearrangement joins TRBV9 to TRBJ1-1; D not resolved. CDR3 loop: CASSEGLNTEAFF. The CDR3 nucleotides are TGTGCCAGCAGCGAGGGATTGAACACTGAAGCTTTCTTT.